These 31 T cell receptor beta chains were all obtained from the same sample, sequenced in a study of blood T cell repertoires in COVID-19. Sequencing used immunoSEQ multiplex PCR; TCRdb keeps in-frame clones, though not all of them. The sample contains about 130,000 clones, around 81% of which appear only once. Source material: peripheral blood. These receptors all stem from an older woman with active or convalescent COVID-19.

In regard to this clone: Other DNA sequences in the same sample also yield this CDR3. This sequence joins TRBV6-5 and TRBJ1-1; no definite D call. The CDR3 is made up of 13 amino acids. Germline-derived CDR1 and CDR2 are MNHEY and SVGAGI. V was pared by 5 bases and J by 0 bases, with 7 bases between. The CDR3 region is CASSPGLNTEAFF. The DNA of the CDR3 is TGTGCCAGCAGTCCCGGGTTGAACACTGAAGCTTTCTTT.

The chain has TRBV6-2 or TRBV6-3 and TRBJ2-1, with 9 positions matching TRBD2. This CDR3 spans 15 amino acids. Losses at the gene ends were 5 bases for V and 3 bases for J; bases not matched to a gene: 5. Looked up from germline, CDR1 is MNHEY and CDR2 is SVGEGT. DNA of the CDR3: TGTGCCAGCAGTGGAGCGGGAGGTTTCTACAATGAGCAGTTCTTC. Its translation is CASSGAGGFYNEQFF.

This clone was counted between two and nine times. The chain has TRBV6-4 and TRBJ2-2, with 7 bases that match TRBD1. From germline, CDR1 is MRHNA and CDR2 SNTAGT. CDR3 length: 15 residues. V was clipped by 5 bases and J by 6 bases; unmatched bases: 9. The chain's CDR3 is CASSMTGNGAGELFF. In DNA form, the CDR3 reads TGTGCCAGCAGTATGACAGGGAATGGGGCCGGGGAGCTGTTTTTT.

This clone was counted once. V gene TRBV5-6 combines with J gene TRBJ1-4; maybe TRBD1 (6 bases). This CDR3 has 15 residues. V lost 2 bases to trimming and J lost 2 bases, with 10 bases between them. Germline values: CDR1 SGHDT, CDR2 YYEEEE. The CDR3: CASSFTGSTNEKLFF. The CDR3 DNA follows: TGTGCCAGCAGCTTCACAGGGTCGACTAATGAAAAACTGTTTTTT. Variable domain in full (rest from reference TRBV5-6 and TRBJ1-4): DAGVTQSPTHLIKTRGQQVTLRCSPKSGHDTVSWYQQALGQGPQFIFQYYEEEERQRGNFPDRFSGHQFPNYSSELNVNALLLGDSALYLCASSFTGSTNEKLFFGSGTQLSVL.

This clone was recorded a few times. V gene TRBV2 combines with J gene TRBJ2-7; maybe TRBD2 (7 bases). Germline assignment: CDR1 SNHLY and CDR2 FYNNEI. The ends were cut back, 2 bases at V and 1 base at J, with 12 bases in the middle. The CDR3 consists of 15 residues. CDR3 residues: CASSERGGISYEQYF. The CDR3 DNA follows: TGTGCCAGCAGTGAAAGGGGGGGCATTTCCTACGAGCAGTACTTC.

The rearrangement joins TRBV15 to TRBJ2-2, with 8 positions matching TRBD2. CDR1 and CDR2 from the germline V gene are LNHNV and YYDKDF (reference sequence). The CDR3 has 13 amino acids. V lost 11 bases to trimming and J lost 0 bases; unmatched junction nucleotides: 2. DNA of the CDR3: TGTGCCTTCGGGGGGGCGAACACCGGGGAGCTGTTTTTT. It is translated as CAFGGANTGELFF.

The chain combines TRBV6-1 with TRBJ1-1; possible D gene TRBD1, 6 bases. V gave up 3 bases and J gave up 2 bases, with 10 bases separating them. The CDR3 length is 14 residues. Germline CDR1 reads MNHNS; CDR2 reads SASEGT. The chain's CDR3 is CASSEPGQNTEAFF. In DNA, the CDR3 is TGTGCCAGCAGTGAGCCGGGACAAAACACTGAAGCTTTCTTT.

V usage is TRBV24-1 and J usage is TRBJ2-2; D is possibly TRBD2 (6 bases). Germline CDR1 reads KGHDR; CDR2 reads SFDVKD. V shed 7 bases and J shed 7 bases, with 9 bases lying between them. This CDR3 spans 12 amino acids. The CDR3 sequence: CATRRRVGELFF. The DNA of the CDR3 is TGTGCCACCAGGCGGAGGGTCGGGGAGCTGTTTTTT.

The gene calls are TRBV27 and TRBJ1-2; 12 nucleotides agree with TRBD1. The CDR3 length is 16 residues. Trimming took 2 bases from V and 6 from J; bases not matched to a gene: 7. From germline, CDR1 is MNHEY and CDR2 SMNVEV (reference sequence). CDR3 amino acids: CASSLTPWDRGHGYTF. CDR3 bases: TGTGCCAGCAGTTTAACCCCTTGGGACAGGGGGCATGGCTACACCTTC.

J is TRBJ2-3 and V is TRBV4-2, with D perhaps matching TRBD1 (5 bases). This CDR3 has 16 residues. Germline V gene data show CDR1 as LGHNA and CDR2 as YNFKEQ. Trimming took 1 base from V and 2 from J, leaving 13 bases between them. The chain's CDR3 is CASSQAGQGLTDTQYF. For the CDR3, the DNA is TGTGCCAGCAGCCAAGCGGGTCAGGGCCTCACAGATACGCAGTATTTT.

The gene calls are TRBV7-2 and TRBJ2-5; 7 nucleotides align to TRBD2. The V gene end was trimmed by 1 base and the J gene end by 5 bases; junction bases not matched to a gene: 10. Germline CDR1 SGHTA, CDR2 FQGNSA. This CDR3 spans 16 amino acids. The CDR3 loop is CASSLVSGTISETQYF. The CDR3 DNA reads TGTGCCAGCAGCTTAGTTAGTGGGACTATATCGGAGACCCAGTACTTC.

The rearrangement joins TRBV14 to TRBJ1-1; D perhaps matches TRBD1 (5 bases). The CDR3 has 17 amino acids. Germline CDR1 and CDR2: SGHDN and FVKESK. The V end was cut by 0 bases, the J end by 1 base, with 15 bases between. CDR3 region: CASSQEYAGPWNTEAFF. CDR3 nucleotides: TGTGCCAGCAGCCAAGAGTACGCAGGGCCTTGGAACACTGAAGCTTTCTTT.

The rearrangement joins TRBV5-6 to TRBJ1-1; D is perhaps TRBD1 (5 bases). Germline CDR1 SGHDT, CDR2 YYEEEE. V shed 3 bases and J shed 3 bases, with 12 bases lying between them. The CDR3 is made up of 14 amino acids. In nucleotides, the CDR3 is TGTGCCAGCAGCTCGACAGATACCGACACTGAAGCTTTCTTT. Its protein is CASSSTDTDTEAFF.

CDR3 sequence reads: CASSKGRAGELFF. CDR3 in DNA: TGTGCCAGCAGCAAAGGCAGGGCCGGGGAGCTGTTTTTT. This rearrangement joins TRBV6-4 to TRBJ2-2, with D perhaps TRBD1 (5 bases). This CDR3 contains 13 residues. The germline V gene has CDR1 MRHNA and CDR2 SNTAGT. Trimming removed 6 bases at V and 6 bases at J, with 11 bases between.

The rearrangement joins TRBV6-5 to TRBJ2-2, with 10 bases aligning to TRBD1. CDR3 length: 15 amino acids. Germline V lookup: CDR1 MNHEY, CDR2 SVGAGI. V shed 5 bases and J 5 bases; nucleotides not matched to a gene: 5. CDR3 loop: CASSNWDRGTGELFF. The CDR3 nucleotides are TGTGCCAGCAGTAACTGGGACAGGGGTACCGGGGAGCTGTTTTTT.

The chain is built from TRBV28 and TRBJ2-7, with TRBD2 identical over 11 bases. The ends lost 5 bases at V and 3 bases at J; junction bases unmatched: 6. CDR1 MDHEN and CDR2 SYDVKM come from the germline V gene. The CDR3 is 15 amino acids. The CDR3 nucleotides are TGTGCCAGCAGTCCCCCGGGACTAGCGGTCTACGAGCAGTACTTC. Its protein is CASSPPGLAVYEQYF.

The CDR3 loop reads CASTTSGGSHGYEQFF. The CDR3 nucleotides read TGTGCCAGCACGACTAGCGGGGGGTCACATGGGTATGAGCAGTTCTTC. This chain uses TRBV7-9 with TRBJ2-1, with 13 bases that match TRBD2. Looked up from germline, CDR1 is SEHNR and CDR2 is FQNEAQ (reference sequence). The CDR3 totals 16 residues. Trimming at V came to 7 bases and at J to 8 bases, leaving 11 bases not matched to a gene.

This clone showed up just a few times. The V gene is TRBV7-2, the J gene TRBJ1-1, with 8 bases lining up with TRBD1. Unmatched junction bases numbered 10, after V lost 5 bases and J lost 5 bases. The CDR3 has 15 amino acids. Germline V gene data show CDR1 as SGHTA and CDR2 as FQGNSA. In nucleotides, the CDR3 is TGTGCCAGCAGCCCTTACAGGACAGGGCGTACTGAAGCTTTCTTT. It translates to CASSPYRTGRTEAFF.

This clone has just a few counts. In DNA, the CDR3 is TGCGCCAGCAGCAGGGAGAGGTTAGGTGAAGCTTTCTTT. This translates into CASSRERLGEAFF. J is TRBJ1-1 and V is TRBV4-1; D remains ambiguous. This CDR3 comprises 13 residues. V lost 5 bases and J lost 7, with 14 bases in between. In germline, CDR1 is MGHRA, CDR2 YSYEKL.

This clone was detected only once. As DNA, the CDR3 is TGTGCCAGCAGTGGATTAGGACAGTCCTATGGCTACACCTTC. It yields the protein CASSGLGQSYGYTF. The chain has TRBV28 and TRBJ1-2; possible D gene TRBD1, 6 bases. In germline, CDR1 is MDHEN, CDR2 SYDVKM. V was trimmed by 5 bases and J by 4 bases, leaving 14 bases between them. The length of the CDR3 is 14 residues.

The V call is TRBV5-1, the J call TRBJ1-2, with D uncertain. V gave up 1 base and J gave up 0 bases, with 7 bases separating them. This CDR3 has 14 amino acids. Germline V gene lookup returns CDR1 SGHRS and CDR2 YFSETQ. The CDR3 region has the DNA TGCGCCAGCAGCTTGCAAACAGCTAACTATGGCTACACCTTC. Translating it yields CASSLQTANYGYTF.

The chain recombines TRBV7-9 with TRBJ2-3; weak D call: TRBD2 (6 bases). V lost 6 bases to trimming and J lost 2 bases, with 9 bases between them. CDR3 length: 13 amino acids. The germline gives CDR1 SEHNR, CDR2 FQNEAQ (reference sequence). For the CDR3, the DNA is TGTGCCAGCAGTTCGGGGGTCACAGATACGCAGTATTTT. Its protein product is CASSSGVTDTQYF.

The chain couples TRBV18 to TRBJ1-1; D is perhaps TRBD1 (5 bases). V was cut by 0 bases and J by 0 bases, with 8 bases left in between. Germline V gives CDR1 KGHSH, CDR2 LQKENI. The CDR3 covers 15 residues. The CDR3 protein is CASSPPIGVNTEAFF. The CDR3 DNA reads as TGTGCCAGCTCACCACCGATAGGGGTGAACACTGAAGCTTTCTTT. Supplemented by reference TRBV18 and TRBJ1-1, the full variable domain reads NAGVMQNPRHLVRRRGQEARLRCSPMKGHSHVYWYRQLPEEGLKFMVYLQKENIIDESGMPKERFSAEFPKEGPSILRIQQVVRGDSAAYFCASSPPIGVNTEAFFGQGTRLTVV.

The chain joins TRBV18 to TRBJ2-1; D may be TRBD2 (6 bases). The CDR3 is 14 residues long. The germline gives CDR1 KGHSH, CDR2 LQKENI. V lost 3 bases and J 1 base, leaving 7 bases between the germline ends. The CDR3 loop is CASSPSGSYNEQFF. As DNA, the CDR3 is TGTGCCAGCTCACCTAGCGGTTCCTACAATGAGCAGTTCTTC.

CDR3 nucleotides: TGTGCCAGCAGTTCCCAAGGCAGGGGGCGCGACTATGGCTACACCTTC. Its protein is CASSSQGRGRDYGYTF. This chain uses TRBV28 with TRBJ1-2; 8 bases match TRBD1. J gave up 3 bases and V 4 bases, and 10 bases lay outside the gene matches. The CDR3 totals 16 residues. Germline CDR1 MDHEN, CDR2 SYDVKM.

The V call is TRBV21-1, the J call TRBJ1-1; the table gives TRBD1 as D, unverified against the DNA. TRBV21-1 is termed a pseudogene. The CDR3 extends over 15 amino acids. The CDR3 spells CASNPSQGLGTEAFF. The CDR3 DNA reads TGTGCCAGCAATCCCAGCCAGGGGCTTGGGACTGAAGCTTTCTTT.

This clone was seen only a few times. The chain recombines TRBV20-1 with TRBJ2-3; D ambiguous. The length of the CDR3 is 11 residues. The germline gives CDR1 DFQATT, CDR2 SNEGSKA (reference sequence). The V and J ends lost 3 bases and 6 bases respectively, with 7 bases between them. The CDR3 region is CSASYVDTQYF. CDR3 sequence (DNA): TGCAGTGCTAGTTATGTTGATACGCAGTATTTT.

The J gene is TRBJ1-1, the V gene TRBV9; the D is unclear. The germline V gene has CDR1 SGDLS and CDR2 YYNGEE. The ends were cut back, 4 bases at V and 3 bases at J, with 16 bases in the middle. The length of the CDR3 is 15 residues. The CDR3 bases are TGTGCCAGCAGCTCAGAAAGTACAGCGGACACTGAAGCTTTCTTT. It is translated as CASSSESTADTEAFF.

This clone was observed a handful of times. This sequence joins TRBV27 and TRBJ2-1; D is possibly TRBD2 (7 bases). CDR3 length equals 18 residues. V lost 5 bases, J lost 2 bases, and 22 bases lay in between. Germline values: CDR1 MNHEY, CDR2 SMNVEV (reference sequence). Here the CDR3 DNA reads TGTGCCAGCAGTCTAGAAGCAGGGGAGGGTCTCGCCTACAATGAGCAGTTCTTC. Translation: CASSLEAGEGLAYNEQFF.

This sequence joins TRBV14 and TRBJ2-3, with TRBD1 identical over 7 bases. The germline gives CDR1 SGHDN, CDR2 FVKESK. The CDR3 has 15 amino acids. Losses at the gene ends were 3 bases for V and 4 bases for J; bases not matched to a gene: 7. CDR3: CASSQTGSVADTQYF. Here the CDR3 DNA reads TGTGCCAGCAGCCAGACAGGGTCGGTGGCAGATACGCAGTATTTT.

The chain joins TRBV28 to TRBJ1-4; 8 bases line up with TRBD1. Trimming took 6 bases from V and 7 from J; bases not matched to a gene: 7. CDR3 length: 14 amino acids. The germline CDR1 and CDR2 sequences are MDHEN and SYDVKM. The CDR3 loop reads CASSLRGRFEKLFF. CDR3 coding DNA: TGTGCCAGCAGCCTCAGGGGGCGGTTTGAAAAACTGTTTTTT.